These T cell receptor beta chains were read from a single sample in a study of blood T cell repertoires in COVID-19. Assay: immunoSEQ multiplex PCR; the TCRdb copy retains only in-frame clones and omits some. Of over 300,000 clones in the sample, 80% to 90% were seen once. Sequencing used PBMCs or T cells enriched from blood (not recorded which). Every receptor here comes from a man aged 25-45 years who had recovered from COVID-19. The CDR3 runs from the conserved cysteine through the conserved F or W. The D gene is left open where the match is weak. Size values are once, few and many counts, or a class for expanded clones, and some rows have none.

CDR3 DNA,CDR3 protein,CDR3 length,J gene,clone size,V gene,D gene
TGTGCCAGCAGTCGCCGGGACAGGGGGGATAATTCACCCCTCCACTTT,CASSRRDRGDNSPLHF,16,TRBJ1-6,.,TRBV2,TRBD1
TGTGCCAGCAGCGGACTCCCCGGGACTGGGAACACTGAAGCTTTCTTT,CASSGLPGTGNTEAFF,16,TRBJ1-1,.,TRBV5-4,.
TGCGCCAGCAGACCGGGACAGGGACCCCAAGAGACCCAGTACTTC,CASRPGQGPQETQYF,15,TRBJ2-5,.,TRBV5-1,TRBD1
TGTGCCAGCAACAACCCGGACAGCAATAATGAAAAACTGTTTTTT,CASNNPDSNNEKLFF,15,TRBJ1-4,.,TRBV7-9,.
TGTGCCAGCAGCTTCGGGGAGGGCGGAGAGACCCAGTACTTC,CASSFGEGGETQYF,14,TRBJ2-5,few,TRBV5-5,TRBD2
TGTGCCAGCAGCCAAGGGACAGTGAACACTGAAGCTTTCTTT,CASSQGTVNTEAFF,14,TRBJ1-1,.,TRBV14,.
TGTGCCAGCAACGCCGGTAACTATGGTGACTACACCTTC,CASNAGNYGDYTF,13,TRBJ1-2,few,TRBV5-5,.
TGTGCCAGCAGCTTAGTTGGGACAGGGTACACTGAAGCTTTCTTT,CASSLVGTGYTEAFF,15,TRBJ1-1,.,TRBV7-2,TRBD1
TGCGCCAGCAGCTTAGGACAGTCCGGTTCACCCCTCCACTTT,CASSLGQSGSPLHF,14,TRBJ1-6,.,TRBV5-1,.
TGTGCCAGCAGTTCCCCCCCGATGGTGCGGGGGGGGCCGCGGGATACGCAGTATTTT,CASSSPPMVRGGPRDTQYF,19,TRBJ2-3,.,TRBV6-2/TRBV6-3,TRBD2
TGCGCCAGCAGCGCCGGGACAGGTGGAAACACCATATATTTT,CASSAGTGGNTIYF,14,TRBJ1-3,few,TRBV5-1,TRBD1
TGCGCCAGCAGCCAAGATATAAGGACAGCAGAATACAATGAGCAGTTCTTC,CASSQDIRTAEYNEQFF,17,TRBJ2-1,.,TRBV4-3,.
TGTGCCAGCAGTCTCACCCGACTAGCGGGGGGCACAGATACGCAGTATTTT,CASSLTRLAGGTDTQYF,17,TRBJ2-3,.,TRBV2,TRBD2
TGTGCCAGCAGCCCCGGGACAGAGCAGTACTTC,CASSPGTEQYF,11,TRBJ2-7,few,TRBV7-2,.
TGTGCCATCAGTGAGTCGGGAGGGGGGCTCTATGGCTACACCTTC,CAISESGGGLYGYTF,15,TRBJ1-2,.,TRBV10-3,.
TGTGCCAGCAGCTCACCGGGACAGGGCGTAGATACGCAGTATTTT,CASSSPGQGVDTQYF,15,TRBJ2-3,.,TRBV7-9,TRBD1
TGTGCCAGCAGCTTTTGGGAGGGGAGTTTGGCTTTCTTT,CASSFWEGSLAFF,13,TRBJ1-1,.,TRBV7-3,.
TGCGCCAGCAGCCAAGATCATAGCTCAGGGCCCTATGGCTACACCTTC,CASSQDHSSGPYGYTF,16,TRBJ1-2,.,TRBV4-1,.
TGTGCCAGCAGAGATCAGCGAACTGAAGCTTTCTTT,CASRDQRTEAFF,12,TRBJ1-1,.,TRBV4-2,.
TGTGCCAGCAGCCTAGGGACAGGGAACTATGGCTACACCTTC,CASSLGTGNYGYTF,14,TRBJ1-2,.,TRBV27,TRBD1
TGTGCCAGCTCCCCTACCTTCGGCAGGGGGTTAAACGGGGAGCTGTTTTTT,CASSPTFGRGLNGELFF,17,TRBJ2-2,.,TRBV28,TRBD1
TGTGCCAGCAGCCAACTTCCCCGGGACACCTTTTGGGGGGAGCTGTTTTTT,CASSQLPRDTFWGELFF,17,TRBJ2-2,.,TRBV4-2,.
TGTGCCAGCGGACCTAGCGGGGGGCGGTTGGGAACGCAGTATTTT,CASGPSGGRLGTQYF,15,TRBJ2-3,.,TRBV5-6,TRBD2
TGCGCCAGCAGCTTTCCTAGCGGGGGGTTGCCAGATACGCAGTATTTT,CASSFPSGGLPDTQYF,16,TRBJ2-3,once,TRBV5-1,TRBD2
TGCAGCGTTGCTGGGCTATCCTACAATGAGCAGTTCTTC,CSVAGLSYNEQFF,13,TRBJ2-1,.,TRBV29-1,.